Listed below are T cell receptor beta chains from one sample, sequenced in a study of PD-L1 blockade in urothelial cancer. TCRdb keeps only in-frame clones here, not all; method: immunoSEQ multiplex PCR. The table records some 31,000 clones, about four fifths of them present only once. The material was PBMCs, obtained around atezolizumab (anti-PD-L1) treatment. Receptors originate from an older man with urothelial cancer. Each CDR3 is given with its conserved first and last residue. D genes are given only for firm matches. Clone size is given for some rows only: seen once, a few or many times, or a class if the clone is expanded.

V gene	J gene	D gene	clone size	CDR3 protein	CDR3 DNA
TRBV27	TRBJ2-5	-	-	CASSKQGEETQYF	TGTGCCAGCAGTAAGCAGGGCGAAGAGACCCAGTACTTC
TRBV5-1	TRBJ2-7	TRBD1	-	CASSLLGQGIHEQYF	TGCGCCAGCAGCTTGCTGGGACAGGGGATCCACGAGCAGTACTTC
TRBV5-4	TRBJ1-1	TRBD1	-	CASSHAGTGNTEAFF	TGTGCCAGCAGCCATGCCGGGACAGGGAACACTGAAGCTTTCTTT
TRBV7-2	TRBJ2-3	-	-	CASSSGWRGVKLQNTQYF	TGTGCCAGCAGCTCCGGATGGCGCGGGGTCAAATTGCAAAATACGCAGTATTTT
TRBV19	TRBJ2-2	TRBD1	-	CASTDRGVLTGELFF	TGTGCCAGTACCGACAGGGGAGTGTTAACCGGGGAGCTGTTTTTT
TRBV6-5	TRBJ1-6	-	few	CASSSNSYNSPLHF	TGTGCCAGCAGTTCTAACTCCTATAATTCACCCCTCCACTTT
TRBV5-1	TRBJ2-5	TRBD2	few	CASSKGLAVQETQYF	TGCGCCAGCAGCAAGGGACTAGCGGTCCAAGAGACCCAGTACTTC
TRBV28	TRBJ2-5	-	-	CASSTPGGRETQYF	TGTGCCAGCAGTACCCCGGGGGGCAGGGAGACCCAGTACTTC
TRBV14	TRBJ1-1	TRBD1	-	CASSPDRGGTEAFF	TGTGCCAGCAGCCCGGACAGGGGAGGGACTGAAGCTTTCTTT
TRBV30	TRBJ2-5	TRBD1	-	CAWSVGRGWETQYF	TGTGCCTGGAGTGTGGGCAGGGGGTGGGAGACCCAGTACTTC
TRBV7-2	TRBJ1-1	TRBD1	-	CASSLYATGGRENTEAFF	TGTGCCAGCAGCTTATACGCGACAGGGGGAAGGGAGAACACTGAAGCTTTCTTT
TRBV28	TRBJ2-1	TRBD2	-	CASSSPGLAGGNEQFF	TGTGCCAGCAGTTCCCCGGGACTAGCGGGGGGGAATGAGCAGTTCTTC
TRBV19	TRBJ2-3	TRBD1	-	CASSTNRGYTDTQYF	TGTGCCAGTAGTACTAACAGGGGATACACAGATACGCAGTATTTT
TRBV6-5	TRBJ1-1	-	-	CASSSRVAEAFF	TGTGCCAGCAGCTCTCGCGTGGCTGAAGCTTTCTTT
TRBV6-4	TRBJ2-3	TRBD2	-	CATPRSGRDADTQYF	TGTGCCACCCCACGTAGCGGGAGGGATGCAGATACGCAGTATTTT
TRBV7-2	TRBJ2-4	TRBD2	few	CASSQTSGVVKNIQYF	TGTGCCAGCAGCCAAACTAGCGGGGTCGTCAAAAACATTCAGTACTTC
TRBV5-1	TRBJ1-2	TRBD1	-	CASTPHKSTGNGYTF	TGCGCCAGCACCCCTCATAAATCGACAGGGAATGGCTACACCTTC
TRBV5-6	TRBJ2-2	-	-	CASSKDTSNTGELFF	TGTGCCAGCAGCAAAGACACGTCGAACACCGGGGAGCTGTTTTTT
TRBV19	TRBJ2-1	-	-	CASRPLLSGGETIF	TGTGCCAGTAGACCCCTCCTATCGGGGGGCGAAACGATCTTC
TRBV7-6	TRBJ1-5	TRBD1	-	CASSSGQGARQPQHF	TGTGCCAGCAGCTCCGGACAGGGGGCAAGACAGCCCCAGCATTTT
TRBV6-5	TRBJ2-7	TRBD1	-	CASSYSRQGFPYEQYF	TGTGCCAGCAGTTACTCGCGACAGGGTTTTCCCTACGAGCAGTACTTC
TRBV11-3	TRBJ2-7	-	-	CASSVRGYSYEQYF	TGTGCCAGCAGCGTCAGAGGGTACTCCTACGAGCAGTACTTC
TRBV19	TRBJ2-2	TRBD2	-	CASIRGAGGRTGELFF	TGTGCCAGTATTAGAGGAGCGGGGGGGCGTACCGGGGAGCTGTTTTTT
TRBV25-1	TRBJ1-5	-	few	CASSESGQPQHF	TGTGCCAGCAGTGAATCGGGTCAGCCCCAGCATTTT
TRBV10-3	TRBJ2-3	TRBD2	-	CAISGTSGRADTQYF	TGTGCCATCAGTGGGACTAGCGGGAGGGCAGATACGCAGTATTTT
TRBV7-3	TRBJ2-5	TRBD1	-	CASSQGQGGTQYF	TGTGCCAGCAGCCAAGGACAGGGGGGGACCCAGTACTTC
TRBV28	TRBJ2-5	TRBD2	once	CASSRSGGRETQYF	TGTGCCAGCAGTAGGTCGGGAGGGAGAGAGACCCAGTACTTC
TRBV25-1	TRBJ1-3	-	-	CASSESVGHSGNTIYF	TGTGCCAGCAGTGAATCCGTCGGTCACTCTGGAAACACCATATATTTT
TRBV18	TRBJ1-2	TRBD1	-	CASSQTSDRGYGYTF	TGTGCCAGCTCTCAAACATCGGACAGGGGATATGGCTACACCTTC
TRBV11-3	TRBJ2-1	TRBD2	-	CASIDLASGRANEQFF	TGTGCCAGCATCGACCTAGCCAGCGGGAGGGCAAATGAGCAGTTCTTC
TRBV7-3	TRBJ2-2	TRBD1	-	CASSPGQDTGELFF	TGTGCCAGCAGCCCCGGACAGGACACCGGGGAGCTGTTTTTT
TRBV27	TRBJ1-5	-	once	CASSRARDQPQHF	TGTGCCAGCAGCCGGGCGAGGGATCAGCCCCAGCATTTT
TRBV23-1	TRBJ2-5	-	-	CASSQLEMGETQYF	TGCGCCAGCAGTCAACTGGAGATGGGAGAGACCCAGTACTTC
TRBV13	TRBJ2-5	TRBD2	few	CASTLRREGRETQYF	TGTGCCAGCACCCTCAGGCGGGAGGGAAGGGAGACCCAGTACTTC
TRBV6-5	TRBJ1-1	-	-	CASSFTGNTEAFF	TGTGCCAGCAGTTTTACAGGGAACACTGAAGCTTTCTTT
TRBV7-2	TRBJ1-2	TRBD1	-	CASRPRTGDGVNYGYTF	TGTGCCAGCAGACCACGGACAGGGGACGGGGTTAACTATGGCTACACCTTC
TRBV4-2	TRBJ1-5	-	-	CASSPRQSNQPQHF	TGTGCCAGCAGCCCCCGACAGAGCAATCAGCCCCAGCATTTT
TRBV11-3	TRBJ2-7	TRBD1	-	CASSQSGGQVSYEQYF	TGTGCCAGCAGCCAAAGTGGGGGACAGGTATCCTACGAGCAGTACTTC
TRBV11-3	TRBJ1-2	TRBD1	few	CASSPGQGSYGYTF	TGTGCCAGCAGCCCAGGACAGGGAAGCTATGGCTACACCTTC
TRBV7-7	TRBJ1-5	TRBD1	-	CASSLGGGQGAFYCQPQHF	TGTGCCAGCAGCTTAGGAGGAGGCCAGGGGGCGTTTTATTGTCAGCCCCAGCATTTT
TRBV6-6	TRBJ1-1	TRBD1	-	CASSYGGGPSGTEAFF	TGTGCCAGCAGTTACGGAGGGGGCCCATCGGGCACTGAAGCTTTCTTT
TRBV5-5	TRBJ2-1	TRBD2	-	CASIARLAGDNEQFF	TGTGCCAGCATCGCCAGACTAGCGGGAGACAATGAGCAGTTCTTC
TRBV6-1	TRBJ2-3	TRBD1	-	CASKQTGGSTDTQYF	TGTGCCAGCAAACAGACAGGGGGGTCCACAGATACGCAGTATTTT
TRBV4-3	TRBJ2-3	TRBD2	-	CASSQDYRVGAGGDTDTQYF	TGCGCCAGCAGCCAAGATTACCGAGTGGGAGCGGGGGGAGACACAGATACGCAGTATTTT